The clone carrying this T cell receptor beta chain was picked up one time. cDNA serving as the sequencing template came from extracted, reverse transcribed RNA. The data were produced by immunoSEQ multiplex PCR, yet TCRdb's version contains in-frame clones alone and is incomplete. Among 90,000 to 150,000 clones listed, roughly 66% were seen once. The data were obtained in a study of CD8+ T cells in alopecia areata. Between the trimmed V and J ends, which lost 0 bases and 11 bases, there was a span of 14 bases. Looked up from germline, CDR1 is SGHDT and CDR2 is YYEEEE. This CDR3 comprises 14 residues. This receptor was identified in a human donor in good health. The gene calls are TRBV5-6 and TRBJ1-4; weak D call: TRBD1 (5 bases). The sample consisted of CD4+ T cells sorted from blood. CDR3 bases: TGTGCCAGCAGCTTGGCCCGACAGTCGGGGAAACTGTTTTTT. This gives the protein CASSLARQSGKLFF.